This TCR beta chain is from a study of blood T cell repertoires in COVID-19. Study overall: Spain, Italy and the United States supplied samples that represented acute and convalescent COVID-19. PBMCs, B-cell-depleted T cells, or T cells provided the cDNA or gDNA that made up the material.

This clone was seen a single time. The germline V gene encodes CDR1 MNHEY and CDR2 SMNVEV (reference sequence). The CDR3 runs 14 residues. With 5 bases removed from V and 1 base from J, the gap between germline ends came to 11 bases. In the original processing: How many nucleated cells were present was estimated from reference gene primer amplification. Only in-frame clones appear in the TCRdb table, and some are missing; sequencing was by immunoSEQ multiplex PCR. V and J calls and clone size follow that table, whereas D and trimming were derived from the DNA. The sample contains about 69,000 clones, approximately 80% of which appear only once.

Sequencing was performed on peripheral blood. The chain links TRBV27 to TRBJ1-1; tentatively, D is TRBD1 (5 bases). The source is a woman aged 80 or over with acute or convalescent COVID-19. The DNA of the CDR3 is TGTGCCAGCAGTCCGACAGACAGGAACACTGAAGCTTTCTTT. Protein sequence: CASSPTDRNTEAFF.